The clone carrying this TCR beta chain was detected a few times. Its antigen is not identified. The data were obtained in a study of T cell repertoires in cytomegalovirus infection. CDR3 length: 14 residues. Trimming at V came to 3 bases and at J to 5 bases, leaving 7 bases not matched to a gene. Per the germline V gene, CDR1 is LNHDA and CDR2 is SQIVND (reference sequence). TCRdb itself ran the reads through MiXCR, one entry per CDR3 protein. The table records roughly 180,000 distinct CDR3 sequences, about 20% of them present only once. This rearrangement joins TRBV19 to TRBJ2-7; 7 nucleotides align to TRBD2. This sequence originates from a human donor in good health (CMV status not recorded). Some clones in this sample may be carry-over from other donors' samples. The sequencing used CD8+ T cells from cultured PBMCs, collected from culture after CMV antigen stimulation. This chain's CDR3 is CASSIAGEIHEQYF. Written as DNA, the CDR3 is TGTGCCAGTAGTATCGCGGGAGAAATCCACGAGCAGTACTTC.